This T cell receptor (beta chain) was captured in a study of blood T cell repertoires in COVID-19. Study summary: Acute-phase and convalescent COVID-19 samples originated in the United States, Italy and Spain. Sources were T cells, B-cell-depleted T cells, or PBMCs; the material itself was cDNA or gDNA.

This CDR3 has 13 residues. Germline V gene lookup returns CDR1 SGHVS and CDR2 FQNEAQ. The V and J ends lost 4 bases and 4 bases respectively, with 10 bases between them. Cohort assignment relied on participant-reported clinical history. As processed by the authors: Reference gene primer amplification in the assay estimated nucleated cell counts. Sequencing was performed with immunoSEQ multiplex PCR; in TCRdb, only in-frame clones are kept and a portion is missing. The DNA was the basis for D and trimming; V, J and clone size are from that table. Of 130,000 to 150,000 clones listed, 88% are singletons.

V gene TRBV7-8 combines with J gene TRBJ1-1, with a weak D call TRBD1 (6 bases). This TCR came from a woman aged 25 to 45 with acute COVID-19. Sequenced input: PBMCs or T cells enriched from blood (not recorded which). The CDR3 DNA is TGTGCCAGCAGCTACCGGACAGCCACTGAAGCTTTCTTT. It specifies CASSYRTATEAFF.